Below are 2 T cell receptor beta chains sequenced from a single sample in a study of T cells in Graves' hyperthyroidism and ophthalmopathy. TCR beta CDR3 sequences were amplified from RNA transcripts. First-round RT-PCR with HTBI primers amplified the TCR CDR3 region. TCRdb fed the multiplex PCR reads into MiXCR, producing one record per CDR3 protein. The data show 340,000 or so distinct CDR3 sequences, approximately 16% seen once. The specimen sequenced was blood. The receptors shown here come from a man aged 25 to 40 with Graves' hyperthyroidism.

This clonotype turned up a few times. This chain joins TRBV19 and TRBJ2-4, with D maybe TRBD2 (5 bases). CDR3 length equals 14 residues. Trimming removed 5 bases from V and 4 bases from J, with 12 bases in between. CDR1 is LNHDA, CDR2 SQIVND, per germline (reference sequence). The chain's CDR3 is CASSPDGEKNIQYF. The CDR3, as DNA: TGTGCCAGTAGTCCCGATGGGGAGAAAAACATTCAGTACTTC.

The CDR3 nucleotides are TGTGCCAGCAGCCAAGATGCGCTACCCGGGGGGACCCAGTACTTC. Residues: CASSQDALPGGTQYF. J is TRBJ2-5 and V is TRBV14; D may be TRBD2 (6 bases). This CDR3 contains 15 residues. Germline CDR1 and CDR2: SGHDN and FVKESK. V lost 0 bases and J 7 bases, leaving 15 bases between the germline ends.